This entry concerns a single T cell receptor (beta chain). The junction departs from germline at one end; a sequencing error may be responsible. The CDR3 contains 15 residues. Looked up from germline, CDR1 is KGHSH and CDR2 is LQKENI. These data belong to a study of blood T cell repertoires in COVID-19. Across the whole study: Samples came from the United States, Italy and Spain, spanning acute and convalescent COVID-19. T cells, B-cell-depleted T cells, or PBMCs supplied cDNA or gDNA.

As handled by the study authors: Reference gene primer amplification gave nucleated cell count estimates. The assay was immunoSEQ multiplex PCR, and TCRdb's table has in-frame clones only and misses some. Clone size and V and J calls were adopted from that table, with D and trimming inferred from the DNA. Among 100,000 to 130,000 clones listed, about 88% were seen once. The sequence came from a human donor in a cohort sampled during active COVID-19. The sequenced sample was peripheral blood. V is TRBV18 and J is TRBJ2-1, with 7 bases matching TRBD1. CDR3 in DNA: TGTGCCAGCTCACCGCCGGGACAGCCGGGAAATGGGCAGTTCTTC. As protein: CASSPPGQPGNGQFF.